This T cell receptor (beta chain) was found in a study of T cell responses to AZD1222 COVID-19 vaccine. Study-wide findings and caveats: Just a handful of AZD1222 recipients tested seropositive at baseline.

J gave up 1 base and V 4 bases, and 5 bases lay outside the gene matches. This CDR3 contains 15 residues. The germline gives CDR1 SSHAT, CDR2 FNYEAQ (reference sequence). About this clone itself: Its antigen remains unknown.

Sequenced by immunoSEQ multiplex PCR; TCRdb stores in-frame clones only, minus some. The data show fewer than 90,000 clones, around 90% seen once. This material consisted of peripheral blood, taken on day 0 of AZD1222 vaccination. This chain joins TRBV7-7 and TRBJ2-3; 7 nucleotides match TRBD2. The source is an adult in good health. Here the CDR3 DNA reads TGTGCCAGCAGCTCGACTAGCTTTGGCACAGATACGCAGTATTTT. Encoded protein: CASSSTSFGTDTQYF.